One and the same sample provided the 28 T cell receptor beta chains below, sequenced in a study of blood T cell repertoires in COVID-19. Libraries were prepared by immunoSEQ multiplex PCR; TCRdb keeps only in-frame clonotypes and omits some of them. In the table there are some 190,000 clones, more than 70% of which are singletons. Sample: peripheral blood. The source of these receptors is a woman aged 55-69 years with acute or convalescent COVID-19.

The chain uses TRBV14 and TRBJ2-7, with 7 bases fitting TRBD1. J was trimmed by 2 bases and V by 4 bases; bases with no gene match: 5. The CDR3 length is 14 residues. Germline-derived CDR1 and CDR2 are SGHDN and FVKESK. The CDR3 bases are TGTGCCAGCAGCCGGTTAGGGGGCCCCTACGAGCAGTACGTC. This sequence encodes CASSRLGGPYEQYV.

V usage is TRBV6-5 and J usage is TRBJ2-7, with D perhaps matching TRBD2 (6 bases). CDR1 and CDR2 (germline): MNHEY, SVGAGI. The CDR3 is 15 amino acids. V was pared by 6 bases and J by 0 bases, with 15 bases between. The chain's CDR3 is CASSPSGPSSYEQYV. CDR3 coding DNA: TGTGCCAGCAGCCCCAGCGGGCCTAGCTCCTACGAGCAGTACGTC.

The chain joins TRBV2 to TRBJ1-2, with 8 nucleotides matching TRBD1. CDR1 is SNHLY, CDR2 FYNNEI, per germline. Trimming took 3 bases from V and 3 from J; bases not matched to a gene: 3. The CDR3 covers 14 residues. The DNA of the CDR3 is TGTGCCAGCAGTGATGCAGGGGGCGACTATGGCTACACCTTC. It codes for CASSDAGGDYGYTF.

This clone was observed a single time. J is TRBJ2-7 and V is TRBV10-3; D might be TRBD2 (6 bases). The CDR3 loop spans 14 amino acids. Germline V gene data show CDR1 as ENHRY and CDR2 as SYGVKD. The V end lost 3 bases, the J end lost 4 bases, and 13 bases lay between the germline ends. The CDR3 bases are TGTGCCATCAGTGATTCGTACAGCGGGTACGAGCAGTACTTC. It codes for CAISDSYSGYEQYF.

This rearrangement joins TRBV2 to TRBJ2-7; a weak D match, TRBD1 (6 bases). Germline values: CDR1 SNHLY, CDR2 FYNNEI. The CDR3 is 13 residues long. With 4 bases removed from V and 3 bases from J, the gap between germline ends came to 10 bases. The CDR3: CASSVVGGYEQYF. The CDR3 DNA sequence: TGTGCCAGCAGTGTGGTAGGGGGCTACGAGCAGTACTTC. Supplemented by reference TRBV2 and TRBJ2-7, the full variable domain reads EPEVTQTPSHQVTQMGQEVILRCVPISNHLYFYWYRQILGQKVEFLVSFYNNEISEKSEIFDDQFSVERPDGSNFTLKIRSTKLEDSAMYFCASSVVGGYEQYFGPGTRLTVT.

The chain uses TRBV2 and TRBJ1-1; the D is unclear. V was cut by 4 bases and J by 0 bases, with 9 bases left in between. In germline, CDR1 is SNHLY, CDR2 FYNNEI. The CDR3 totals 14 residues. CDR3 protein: CASSGLLMNTEAFF. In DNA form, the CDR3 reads TGTGCCAGCAGTGGTCTCCTTATGAACACTGAAGCTTTCTTT.

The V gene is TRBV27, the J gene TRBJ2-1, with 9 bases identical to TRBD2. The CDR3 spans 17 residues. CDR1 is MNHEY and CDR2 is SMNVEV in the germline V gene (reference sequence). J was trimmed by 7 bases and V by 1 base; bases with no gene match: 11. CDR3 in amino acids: CASSLWGGSGSGNEQFF. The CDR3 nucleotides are TGTGCCAGCAGTTTATGGGGTGGTAGCGGGAGCGGGAATGAGCAGTTCTTC.

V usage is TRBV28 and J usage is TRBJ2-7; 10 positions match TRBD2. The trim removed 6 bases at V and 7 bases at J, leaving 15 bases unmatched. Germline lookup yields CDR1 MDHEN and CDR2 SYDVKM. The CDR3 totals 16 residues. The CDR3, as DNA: TGTGCCAGCAGCACCCGAACTAGCGGGGTACGTGGGGAGCAGTACTTC. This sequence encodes CASSTRTSGVRGEQYF.

The CDR3 spells CASSVGVRDSPLHF. In nucleotides, the CDR3 is TGTGCCAGCAGCGTGGGAGTTAGAGATTCACCCCTCCACTTT. The chain carries TRBV9 and TRBJ1-6; D not certain. CDR1 is SGDLS and CDR2 is YYNGEE in the germline V gene. The CDR3 runs to 14 residues. Trimming removed 2 bases from V and 8 bases from J, with 11 bases in between.

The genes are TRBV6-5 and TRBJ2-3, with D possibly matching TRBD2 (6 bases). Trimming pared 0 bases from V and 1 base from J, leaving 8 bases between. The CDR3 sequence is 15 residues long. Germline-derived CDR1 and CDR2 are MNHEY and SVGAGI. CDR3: CASSYSGLRTDTQYF. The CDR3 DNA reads TGTGCCAGCAGTTACTCGGGACTTCGCACAGATACGCAGTATTTT.

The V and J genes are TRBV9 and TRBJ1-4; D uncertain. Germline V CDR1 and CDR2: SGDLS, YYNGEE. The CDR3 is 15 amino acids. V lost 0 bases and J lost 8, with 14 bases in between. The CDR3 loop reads CASSVAGFPSEKLFF. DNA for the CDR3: TGTGCCAGCAGCGTAGCAGGATTCCCTTCCGAAAAACTGTTTTTT.

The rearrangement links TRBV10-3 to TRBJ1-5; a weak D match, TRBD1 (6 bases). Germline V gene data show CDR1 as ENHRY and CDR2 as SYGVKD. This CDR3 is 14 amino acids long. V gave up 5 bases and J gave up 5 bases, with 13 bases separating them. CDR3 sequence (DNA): TGTGCCATCAGTACGACAGGCGTGGATCAGCCCCAGCATTTT. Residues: CAISTTGVDQPQHF.

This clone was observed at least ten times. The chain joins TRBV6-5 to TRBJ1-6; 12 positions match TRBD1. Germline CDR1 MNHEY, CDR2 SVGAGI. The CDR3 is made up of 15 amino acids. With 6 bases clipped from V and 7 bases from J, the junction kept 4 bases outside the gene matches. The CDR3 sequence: CASRRDRGQNSPLHF. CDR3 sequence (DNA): TGTGCCAGCAGGCGGGACAGGGGGCAGAATTCACCCCTCCACTTT.

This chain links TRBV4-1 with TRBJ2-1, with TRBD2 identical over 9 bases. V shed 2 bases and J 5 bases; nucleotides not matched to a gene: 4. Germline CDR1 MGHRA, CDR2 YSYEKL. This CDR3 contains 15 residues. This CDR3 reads CASSQLGLANNEQFF. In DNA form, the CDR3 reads TGCGCCAGCAGCCAACTGGGACTAGCCAACAATGAGCAGTTCTTC.

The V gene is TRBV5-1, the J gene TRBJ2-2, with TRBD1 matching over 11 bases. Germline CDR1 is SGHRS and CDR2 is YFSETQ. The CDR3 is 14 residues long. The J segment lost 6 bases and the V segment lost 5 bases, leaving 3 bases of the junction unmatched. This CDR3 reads CASRPGQGAGELFF. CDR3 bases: TGCGCCAGCAGGCCGGGACAGGGGGCCGGGGAGCTGTTTTTT.

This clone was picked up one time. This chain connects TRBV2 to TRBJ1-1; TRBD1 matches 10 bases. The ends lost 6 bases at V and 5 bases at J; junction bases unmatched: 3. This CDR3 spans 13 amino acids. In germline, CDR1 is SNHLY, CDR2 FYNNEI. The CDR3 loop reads CASRRDRGTEAFF. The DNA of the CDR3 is TGTGCCAGCAGACGGGACAGGGGTACTGAAGCTTTCTTT.

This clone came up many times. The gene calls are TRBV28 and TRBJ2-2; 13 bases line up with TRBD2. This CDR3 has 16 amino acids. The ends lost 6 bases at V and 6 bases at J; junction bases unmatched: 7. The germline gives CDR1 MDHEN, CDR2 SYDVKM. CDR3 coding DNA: TGTGCCAGCAGGTCCGGGACTAGCGGGGTCTCCGGGGAGCTGTTTTTT. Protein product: CASRSGTSGVSGELFF.

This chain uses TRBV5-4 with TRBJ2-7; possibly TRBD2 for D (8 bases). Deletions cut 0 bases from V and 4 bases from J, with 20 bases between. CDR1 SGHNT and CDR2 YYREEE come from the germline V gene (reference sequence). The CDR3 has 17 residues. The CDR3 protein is CASSLAPGGTDSYEQYF. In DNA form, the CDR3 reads TGTGCCAGCAGCTTGGCCCCGGGAGGGACAGACTCTTACGAGCAGTACTTC.

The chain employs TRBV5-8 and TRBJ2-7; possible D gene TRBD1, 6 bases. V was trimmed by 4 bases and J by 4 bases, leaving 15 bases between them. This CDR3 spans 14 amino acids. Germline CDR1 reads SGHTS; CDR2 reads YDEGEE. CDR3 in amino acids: CASSRLTGKYEQYF. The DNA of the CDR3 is TGTGCCAGCAGCCGACTCACAGGGAAATACGAGCAGTACTTC.

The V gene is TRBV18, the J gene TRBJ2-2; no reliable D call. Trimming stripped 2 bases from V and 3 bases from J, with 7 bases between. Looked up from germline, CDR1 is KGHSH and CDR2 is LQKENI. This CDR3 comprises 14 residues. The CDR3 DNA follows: TGTGCCAGCTCACCAGTTGCGGACACCGGGGAGCTGTTTTTT. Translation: CASSPVADTGELFF.

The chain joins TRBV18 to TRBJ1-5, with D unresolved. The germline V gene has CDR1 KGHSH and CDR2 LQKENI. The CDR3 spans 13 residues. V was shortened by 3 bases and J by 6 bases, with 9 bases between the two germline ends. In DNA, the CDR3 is TGTGCCAGCTCACCCGACCGGGGTCAGCCCCAGCATTTT. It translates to CASSPDRGQPQHF.

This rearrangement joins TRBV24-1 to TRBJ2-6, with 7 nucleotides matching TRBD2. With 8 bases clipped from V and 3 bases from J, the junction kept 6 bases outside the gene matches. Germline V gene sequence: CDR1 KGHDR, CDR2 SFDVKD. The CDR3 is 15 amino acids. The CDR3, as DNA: TGTGCCACCATACCTGGGAGGGGTGGGGCCAACGTCCTGACTTTC. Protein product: CATIPGRGGANVLTF.

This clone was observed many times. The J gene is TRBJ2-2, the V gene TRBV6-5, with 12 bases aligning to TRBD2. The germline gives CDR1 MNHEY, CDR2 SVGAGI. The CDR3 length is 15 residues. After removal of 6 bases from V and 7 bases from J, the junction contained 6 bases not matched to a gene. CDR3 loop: CASSPTSGRSGELFF. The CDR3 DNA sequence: TGTGCCAGCAGCCCCACTAGCGGGAGGAGCGGGGAGCTGTTTTTT.

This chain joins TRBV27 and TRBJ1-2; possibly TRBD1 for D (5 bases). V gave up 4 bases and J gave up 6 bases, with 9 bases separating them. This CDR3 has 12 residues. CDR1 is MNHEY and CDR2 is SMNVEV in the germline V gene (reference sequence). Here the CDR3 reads CASSSGLDGYTF. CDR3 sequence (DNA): TGTGCCAGCAGTTCAGGGTTGGATGGCTACACCTTC.

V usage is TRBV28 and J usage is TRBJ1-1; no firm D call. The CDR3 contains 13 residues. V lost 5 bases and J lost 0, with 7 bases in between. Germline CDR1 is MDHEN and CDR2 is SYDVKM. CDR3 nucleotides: TGTGCCAGCAGTCTTTTCCTGAACACTGAAGCTTTCTTT. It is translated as CASSLFLNTEAFF.

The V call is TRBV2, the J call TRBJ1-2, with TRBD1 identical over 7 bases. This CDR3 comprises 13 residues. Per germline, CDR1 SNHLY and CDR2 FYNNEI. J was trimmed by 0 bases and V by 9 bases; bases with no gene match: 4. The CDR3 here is CASATGPNYGYTF. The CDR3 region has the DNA TGTGCCAGTGCGACAGGGCCTAACTATGGCTACACCTTC.

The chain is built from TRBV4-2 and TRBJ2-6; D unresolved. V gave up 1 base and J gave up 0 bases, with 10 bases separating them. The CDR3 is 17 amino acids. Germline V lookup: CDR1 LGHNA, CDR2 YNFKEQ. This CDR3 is CASSQANWSSGANVLTF. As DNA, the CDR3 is TGTGCCAGCAGCCAAGCTAACTGGAGCTCTGGGGCCAACGTCCTGACTTTC.

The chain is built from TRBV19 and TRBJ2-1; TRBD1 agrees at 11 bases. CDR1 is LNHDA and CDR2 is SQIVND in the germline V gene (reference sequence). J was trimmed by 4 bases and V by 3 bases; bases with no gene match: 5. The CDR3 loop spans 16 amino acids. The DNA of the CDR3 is TGTGCCAGTAGTATGTCCGGGACAGGGGGTTACAATGAGCAGTTCTTC. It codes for CASSMSGTGGYNEQFF. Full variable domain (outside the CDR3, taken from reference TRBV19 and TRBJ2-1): DGGITQSPKYLFRKEGQNVTLSCEQNLNHDAMYWYRQDPGQGLRLIYYSQIVNDFQKGDIAEGYSVSREKKESFPLTVTSAQKNPTAFYLCASSMSGTGGYNEQFFGPGTRLTVL.